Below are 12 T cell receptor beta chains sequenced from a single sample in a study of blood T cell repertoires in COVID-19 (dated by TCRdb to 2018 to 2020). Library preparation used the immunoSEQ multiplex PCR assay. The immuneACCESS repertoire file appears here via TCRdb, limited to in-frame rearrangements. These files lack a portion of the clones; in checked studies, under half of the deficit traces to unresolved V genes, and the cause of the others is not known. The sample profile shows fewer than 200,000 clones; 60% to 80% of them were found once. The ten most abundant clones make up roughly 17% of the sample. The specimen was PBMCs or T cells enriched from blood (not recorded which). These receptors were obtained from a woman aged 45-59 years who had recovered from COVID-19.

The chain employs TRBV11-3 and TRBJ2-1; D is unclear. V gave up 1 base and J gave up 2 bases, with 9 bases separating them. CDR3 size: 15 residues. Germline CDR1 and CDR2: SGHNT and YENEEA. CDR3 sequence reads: CASSLGALTYNEQFF. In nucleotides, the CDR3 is TGTGCCAGCAGCTTAGGAGCGTTAACCTACAATGAGCAGTTCTTC. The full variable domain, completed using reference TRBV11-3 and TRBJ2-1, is EAGVVQSPRYKIIEKKQPVAFWCNPISGHNTLYWYLQNLGQGPELLIRYENEEAVDDSQLPKDRFSAERLKGVDSTLKIQPAELGDSAVYLCASSLGALTYNEQFFGPGTRLTVL.

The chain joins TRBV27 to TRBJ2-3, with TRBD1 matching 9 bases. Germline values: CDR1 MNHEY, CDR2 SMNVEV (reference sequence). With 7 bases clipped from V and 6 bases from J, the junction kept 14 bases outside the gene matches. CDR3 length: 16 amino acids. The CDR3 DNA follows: TGTGCCAGCAAATCCACACCGGGACAGGGTTGGGATACGCAGTATTTT. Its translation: CASKSTPGQGWDTQYF.

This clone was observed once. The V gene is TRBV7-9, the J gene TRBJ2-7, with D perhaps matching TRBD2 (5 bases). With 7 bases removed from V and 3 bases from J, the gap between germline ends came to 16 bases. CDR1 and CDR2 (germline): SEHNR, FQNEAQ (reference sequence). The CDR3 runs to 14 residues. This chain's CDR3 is CASNPSGLLYEQYF. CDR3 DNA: TGTGCCAGCAACCCGAGCGGACTTCTCTACGAGCAGTACTTC.

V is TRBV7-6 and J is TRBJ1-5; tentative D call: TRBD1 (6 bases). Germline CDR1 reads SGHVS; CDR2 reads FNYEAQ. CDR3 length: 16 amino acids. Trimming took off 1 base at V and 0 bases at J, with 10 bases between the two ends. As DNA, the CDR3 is TGTGCCAGCAGCTTAGGGGCAGGGGATAGCAATCAGCCCCAGCATTTT. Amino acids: CASSLGAGDSNQPQHF.

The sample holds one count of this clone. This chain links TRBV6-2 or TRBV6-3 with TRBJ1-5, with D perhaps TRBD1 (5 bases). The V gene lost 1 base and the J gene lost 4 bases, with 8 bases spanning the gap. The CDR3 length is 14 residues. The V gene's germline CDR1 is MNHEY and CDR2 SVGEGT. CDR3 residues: CASSYWAGNQPQHF. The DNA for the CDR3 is TGTGCCAGCAGTTACTGGGCAGGGAATCAGCCCCAGCATTTT.

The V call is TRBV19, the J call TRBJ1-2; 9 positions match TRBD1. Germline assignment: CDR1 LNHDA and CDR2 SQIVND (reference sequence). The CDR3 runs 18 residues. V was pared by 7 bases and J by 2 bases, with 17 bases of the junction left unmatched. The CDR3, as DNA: TGTGCCAGTACCAAGATGGGAATAGGGACAGGGAACAACTATGGCTACACCTTC. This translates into CASTKMGIGTGNNYGYTF.

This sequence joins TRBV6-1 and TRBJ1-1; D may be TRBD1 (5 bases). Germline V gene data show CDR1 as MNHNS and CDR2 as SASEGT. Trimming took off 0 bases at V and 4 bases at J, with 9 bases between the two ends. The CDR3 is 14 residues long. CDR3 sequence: CASSEAGGTTEAFF. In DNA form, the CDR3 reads TGTGCCAGCAGTGAAGCGGGAGGGACCACTGAAGCTTTCTTT.

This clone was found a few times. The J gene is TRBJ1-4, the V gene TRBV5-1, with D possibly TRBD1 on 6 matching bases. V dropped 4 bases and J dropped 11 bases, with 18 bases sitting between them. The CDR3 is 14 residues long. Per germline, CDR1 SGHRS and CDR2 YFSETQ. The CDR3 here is CASSNQGGGSKLFF. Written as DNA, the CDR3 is TGCGCCAGCAGCAACCAGGGAGGGGGGTCCAAACTGTTTTTT.

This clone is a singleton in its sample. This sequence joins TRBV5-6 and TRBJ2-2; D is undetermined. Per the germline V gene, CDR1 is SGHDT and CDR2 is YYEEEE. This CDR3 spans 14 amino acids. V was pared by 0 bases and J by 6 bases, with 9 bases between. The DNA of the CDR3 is TGTGCCAGCAGCTTGGGCAGGATGCCCGGGGAGCTGTTTTTT. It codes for CASSLGRMPGELFF.

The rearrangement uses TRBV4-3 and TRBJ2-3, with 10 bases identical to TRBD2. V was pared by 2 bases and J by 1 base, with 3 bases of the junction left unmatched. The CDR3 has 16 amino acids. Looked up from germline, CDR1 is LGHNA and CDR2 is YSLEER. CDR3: CASSQFLAGGTDTQYF. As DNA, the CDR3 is TGCGCCAGCAGCCAATTCCTAGCGGGAGGCACAGATACGCAGTATTTT.

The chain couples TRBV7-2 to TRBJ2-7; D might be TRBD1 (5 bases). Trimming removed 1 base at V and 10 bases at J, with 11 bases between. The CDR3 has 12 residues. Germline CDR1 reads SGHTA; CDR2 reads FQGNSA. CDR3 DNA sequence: TGTGCCAGCAGCTTAGAGACAGCCTTCCAGTACTTC. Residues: CASSLETAFQYF.

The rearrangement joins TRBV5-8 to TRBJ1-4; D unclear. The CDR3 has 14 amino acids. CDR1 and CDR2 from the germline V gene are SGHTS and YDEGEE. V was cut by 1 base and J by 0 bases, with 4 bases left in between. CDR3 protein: CASSLYSTNEKLFF. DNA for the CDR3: TGTGCCAGCAGCTTGTATTCAACTAATGAAAAACTGTTTTTT.